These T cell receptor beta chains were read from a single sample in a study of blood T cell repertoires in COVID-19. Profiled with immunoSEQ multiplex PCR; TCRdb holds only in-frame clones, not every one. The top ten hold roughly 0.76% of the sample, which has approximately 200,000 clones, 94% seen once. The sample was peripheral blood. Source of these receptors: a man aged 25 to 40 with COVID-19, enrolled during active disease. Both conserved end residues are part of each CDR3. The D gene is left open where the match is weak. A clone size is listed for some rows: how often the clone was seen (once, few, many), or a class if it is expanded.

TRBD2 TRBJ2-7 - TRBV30 CAWGNSGGPGWEQYF TGTGCCTGGGGTAACAGCGGGGGGCCCGGCTGGGAGCAGTACTTC
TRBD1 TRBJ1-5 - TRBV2 CASRDGTGGVQPQHF TGTGCCAGCAGGGACGGGACAGGGGGAGTACAGCCCCAGCATTTT
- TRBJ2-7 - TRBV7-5 CVRSLLPGGSASEQYF TGTGTCAGAAGCTTACTCCCAGGGGGCTCTGCGAGCGAGCAGTACTTC
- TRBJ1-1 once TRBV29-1 CSVEDLGGTNTEAFF TGCAGCGTTGAAGATCTGGGGGGAACGAACACTGAAGCTTTCTTT
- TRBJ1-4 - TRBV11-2 CASSQSIKNEKLFF TGTGCCAGCAGCCAAAGCATTAAGAATGAAAAACTGTTTTTT
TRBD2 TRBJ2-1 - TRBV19 CASSGLAGNEQFF TGTGCCAGTAGTGGACTAGCGGGAAATGAGCAGTTCTTC
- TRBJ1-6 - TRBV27 CASSLSPEVSRSPLHF TGTGCCAGCAGTTTATCGCCAGAGGTTTCTCGGTCACCCCTCCACTTT
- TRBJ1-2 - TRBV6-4 CASSEEVIYGYTF TGTGCCAGCAGTGAGGAGGTGATCTATGGCTACACCTTC
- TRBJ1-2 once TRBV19 CASSMGQGIVYGYTF TGTGCCAGTAGTATGGGTCAGGGGATCGTCTATGGCTACACCTTC
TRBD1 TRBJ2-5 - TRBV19 CASSILGTGLRETQYF TGTGCCAGTAGTATACTCGGGACAGGCCTGAGGGAGACCCAGTACTTC
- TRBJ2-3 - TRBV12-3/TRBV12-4 CASRGPGEDTQYF TGTGCCAGCAGGGGGCCGGGGGAAGATACGCAGTATTTT
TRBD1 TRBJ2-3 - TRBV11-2 CASRGRDRGLDTQYF TGTGCCAGCAGGGGACGGGACAGGGGGTTAGATACGCAGTATTTT
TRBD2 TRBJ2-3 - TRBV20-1 CSASLLAGGPTTDTQYF TGCAGTGCTAGTTTGCTAGCGGGGGGGCCTACCACAGATACGCAGTATTTT
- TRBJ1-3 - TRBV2 CASRRAGAGNTIYF TGTGCCAGCAGGCGGGCAGGGGCTGGAAACACCATATATTTT
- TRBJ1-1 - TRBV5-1 CASSSQTDNTEAFF TGCGCCAGCAGCTCCCAGACAGATAACACTGAAGCTTTCTTT
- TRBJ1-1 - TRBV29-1 CSVGVGGTEAFF TGCAGCGTTGGGGTAGGGGGTACTGAAGCTTTCTTT
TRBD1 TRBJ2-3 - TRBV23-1 CASRLPDRGGNRDTQYF TGCGCCAGCAGACTTCCGGACAGGGGAGGGAATCGAGATACGCAGTATTTT
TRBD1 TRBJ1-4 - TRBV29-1 CSVGDRTNEKLFF TGCAGCGTAGGGGACAGAACTAATGAAAAACTGTTTTTT
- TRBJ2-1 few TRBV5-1 CASSSGWATYNEQFF TGCGCCAGCAGCTCCGGATGGGCTACGTACAATGAGCAGTTCTTC
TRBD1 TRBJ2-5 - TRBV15 CATSRAPGGEETQYF TGTGCCACCAGCAGAGCCCCAGGGGGCGAAGAGACCCAGTACTTC
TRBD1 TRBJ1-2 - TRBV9 CASSGTQGQGDRYTF TGTGCCAGCAGCGGAACCCAAGGACAGGGGGATCGCTACACCTTC
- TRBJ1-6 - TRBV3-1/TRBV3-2 CASSPQGGSGSPLHF TGTGCCAGCAGCCCTCAGGGAGGATCGGGCTCACCCCTCCACTTT
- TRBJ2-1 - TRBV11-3 CASSPVGYSNEQFF TGTGCCAGCAGCCCGGTGGGCTACTCCAATGAGCAGTTCTTC
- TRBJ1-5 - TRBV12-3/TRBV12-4 CASSGQRNQPQHF TGTGCCAGCAGCGGACAGCGTAATCAGCCCCAGCATTTT
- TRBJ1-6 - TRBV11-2 CASSFTRTPWESPLHF TGTGCCAGCAGCTTTACCAGGACACCCTGGGAATCACCCCTCCACTTT
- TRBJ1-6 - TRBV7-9 CASSAQNSPLHF TGTGCCAGCAGCGCACAGAATTCACCCCTCCACTTT
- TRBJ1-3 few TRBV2 CASSMGRAPGNTIYF TGTGCCAGCAGTATGGGCAGGGCCCCTGGAAACACCATATATTTT
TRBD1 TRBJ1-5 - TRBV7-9 CASSLALTGGGGQPQHF TGTGCCAGCAGCTTAGCCCTAACAGGGGGCGGTGGTCAGCCCCAGCATTTT
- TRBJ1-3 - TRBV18 CASSPDTPTSGNTIYF TGTGCCAGCTCACCCGATACGCCTACCTCTGGAAACACCATATATTTT
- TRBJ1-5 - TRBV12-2 CASRSPGQGGNQPQHF TGTGCAAGTCGTTCGCCGGGACAGGGGGGTAATCAGCCCCAGCATTTT
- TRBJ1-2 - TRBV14 CASSQDFRVGGYTF TGTGCCAGCAGCCAAGATTTCCGGGTTGGAGGCTACACCTTC
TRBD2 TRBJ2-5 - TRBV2 CASSGLAGFQETQYF TGTGCCAGCAGTGGACTAGCGGGGTTTCAAGAGACCCAGTACTTC
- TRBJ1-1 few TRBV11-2 CASSFNRVTEAFF TGTGCCAGCAGCTTCAACAGGGTCACTGAAGCTTTCTTT
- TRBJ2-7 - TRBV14 CASSQVGSRDPYEQYF TGTGCCAGCAGCCAGGTAGGTAGCAGGGATCCGTACGAGCAGTACTTC
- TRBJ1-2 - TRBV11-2 CASSSPRGYDYGYTF TGTGCCAGCAGCTCCCCCAGGGGCTACGACTATGGCTACACCTTC
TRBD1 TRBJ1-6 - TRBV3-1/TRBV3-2 CASSQVGQGNSPLHF TGTGCCAGCAGCCAAGTGGGACAGGGGAATTCACCCCTCCACTTT
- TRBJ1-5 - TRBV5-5 CASSLRPGTSKHF TGTGCCAGCAGCTTGCGCCCCGGGACATCTAAACATTTT
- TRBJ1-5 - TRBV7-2 CASSLEGPGNNQPQHF TGTGCCAGCAGCTTAGAAGGTCCAGGAAACAATCAGCCCCAGCATTTT
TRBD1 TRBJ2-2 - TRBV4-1 CASSQPQGAETGELFF TGCGCCAGCAGCCAGCCACAGGGGGCTGAAACCGGGGAGCTGTTTTTT
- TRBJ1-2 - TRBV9 CASSVGGIDGYTF TGTGCCAGCAGCGTTGGGGGCATCGATGGCTACACCTTC
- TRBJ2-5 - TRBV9 CASSDQGSETQYF TGTGCCAGCAGCGACCAGGGTTCTGAGACCCAGTACTTC
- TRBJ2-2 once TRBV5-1 CASSLRAEERAGELFF TGCGCCAGCAGCTTGCGTGCCGAGGAGCGGGCCGGGGAGCTGTTTTTT
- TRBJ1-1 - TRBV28 CASSLAVRLGRNTEAFF TGTGCCAGCAGTTTAGCGGTCCGATTAGGGAGGAACACTGAAGCTTTCTTT
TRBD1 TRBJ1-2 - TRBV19 CASIRRTGNNYGYTF TGTGCCAGTATCCGCAGGACAGGGAATAACTATGGCTACACCTTC
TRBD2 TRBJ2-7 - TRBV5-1 CASSYSGNSYEQYF TGCGCCAGCAGCTATAGCGGGAATTCCTACGAGCAGTACTTC
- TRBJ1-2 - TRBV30 CAWSVRGFYYGYTF TGTGCCTGGAGTGTACGGGGGTTTTACTATGGCTACACCTTC
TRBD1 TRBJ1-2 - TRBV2 CASSGQGNYGYTF TGTGCCAGCAGCGGACAGGGGAACTATGGCTACACCTTC
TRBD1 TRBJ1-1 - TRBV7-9 CASSLQGDTEAFF TGTGCCAGCAGCCTCCAGGGGGACACTGAAGCTTTCTTT
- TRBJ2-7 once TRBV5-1 CASRPDGTPNYEQYF TGCGCCAGCAGACCCGACGGGACACCCAACTACGAGCAGTACTTC
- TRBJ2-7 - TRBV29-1 CSVAGSGAEQYF TGCAGCGTTGCCGGTTCAGGGGCCGAGCAGTACTTC
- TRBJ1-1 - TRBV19 CASSPGGQEAFF TGTGCCAGTAGCCCCGGGGGGCAGGAAGCTTTCTTT
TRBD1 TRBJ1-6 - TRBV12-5 CASGFGTGGHSPLHF TGTGCTAGTGGTTTCGGGACAGGGGGCCATTCACCCCTCCACTTT
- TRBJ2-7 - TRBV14 CASSLLTGGYEQYF TGTGCCAGCAGCCTTCTGACAGGAGGCTACGAGCAGTACTTC
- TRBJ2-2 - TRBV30 CAWSAGVNTGELFF TGTGCCTGGAGTGCAGGGGTGAACACCGGGGAGCTGTTTTTT
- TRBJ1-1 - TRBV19 CASSIVLGQNTEAFF TGTGCCAGTAGTATAGTCCTGGGACAGAACACTGAAGCTTTCTTT
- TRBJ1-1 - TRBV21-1 CASSKVEACTEAFF TGTGCCAGCAGCAAAGTAGAGGCATGCACTGAAGCTTTCTTT
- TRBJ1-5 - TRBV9 CASSRDFDSNQPQHF TGTGCCAGCAGCCGTGACTTTGATAGCAATCAGCCCCAGCATTTT